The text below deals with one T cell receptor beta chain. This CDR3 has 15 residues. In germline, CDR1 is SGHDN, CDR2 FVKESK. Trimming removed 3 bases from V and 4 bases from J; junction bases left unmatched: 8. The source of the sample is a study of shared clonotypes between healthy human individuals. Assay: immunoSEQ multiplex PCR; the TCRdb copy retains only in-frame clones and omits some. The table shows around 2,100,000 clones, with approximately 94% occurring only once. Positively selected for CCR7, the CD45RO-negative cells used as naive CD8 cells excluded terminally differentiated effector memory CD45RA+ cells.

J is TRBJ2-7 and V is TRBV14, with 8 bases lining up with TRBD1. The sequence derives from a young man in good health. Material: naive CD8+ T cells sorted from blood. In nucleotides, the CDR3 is TGTGCCAGCAGCCATGTGGACAGGGTCAGGTACGAGCAGTACTTC. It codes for CASSHVDRVRYEQYF. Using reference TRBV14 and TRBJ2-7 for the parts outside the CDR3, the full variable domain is EAGVTQFPSHSVIEKGQTVTLRCDPISGHDNLYWYRRVMGKEIKFLLHFVKESKQDESGMPNNRFLAERTGGTYSTLKVQPAELEDSGVYFCASSHVDRVRYEQYFGPGTRLTVT.